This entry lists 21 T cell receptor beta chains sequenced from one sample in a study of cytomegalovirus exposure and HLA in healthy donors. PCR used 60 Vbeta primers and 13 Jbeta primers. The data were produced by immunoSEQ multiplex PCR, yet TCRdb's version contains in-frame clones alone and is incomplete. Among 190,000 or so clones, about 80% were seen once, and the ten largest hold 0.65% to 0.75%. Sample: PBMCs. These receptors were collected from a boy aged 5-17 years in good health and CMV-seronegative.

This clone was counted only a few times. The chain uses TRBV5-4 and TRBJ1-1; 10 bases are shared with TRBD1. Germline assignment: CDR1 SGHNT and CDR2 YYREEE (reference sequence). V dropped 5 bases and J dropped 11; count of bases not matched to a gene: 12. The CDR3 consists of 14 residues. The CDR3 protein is CASSSGTGDLFAFF. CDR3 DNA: TGTGCCAGCAGTTCCGGGACAGGGGACCTCTTCGCTTTCTTT.

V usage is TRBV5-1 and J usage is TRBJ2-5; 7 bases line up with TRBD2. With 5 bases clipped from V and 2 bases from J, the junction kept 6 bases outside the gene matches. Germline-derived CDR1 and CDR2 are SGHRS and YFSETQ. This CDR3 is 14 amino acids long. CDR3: CASRASGTQETQYF. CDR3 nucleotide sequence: TGCGCCAGCAGGGCTAGCGGAACTCAAGAGACCCAGTACTTC. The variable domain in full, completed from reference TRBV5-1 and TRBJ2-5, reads KAGVTQTPRYLIKTRGQQVTLSCSPISGHRSVSWYQQTPGQGLQFLFEYFSETQRNKGNFPGRFSGRQFSNSRSEMNVSTLELGDSALYLCASRASGTQETQYFGPGTRLLVL.

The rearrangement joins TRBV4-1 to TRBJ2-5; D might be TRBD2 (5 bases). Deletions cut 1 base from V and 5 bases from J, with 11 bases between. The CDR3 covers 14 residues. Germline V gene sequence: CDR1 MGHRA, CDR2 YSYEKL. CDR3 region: CASSQVGVQETQYF. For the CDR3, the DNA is TGCGCCAGCAGCCAAGTGGGAGTCCAGGAGACCCAGTACTTC.

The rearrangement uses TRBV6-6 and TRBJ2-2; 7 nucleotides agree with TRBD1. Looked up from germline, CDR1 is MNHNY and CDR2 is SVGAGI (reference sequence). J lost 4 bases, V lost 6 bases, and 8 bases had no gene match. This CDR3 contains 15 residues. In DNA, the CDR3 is TGTGCCAGCAGGAAGGGGGCGCATAGCACCGGGGAGCTGTTTTTT. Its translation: CASRKGAHSTGELFF.

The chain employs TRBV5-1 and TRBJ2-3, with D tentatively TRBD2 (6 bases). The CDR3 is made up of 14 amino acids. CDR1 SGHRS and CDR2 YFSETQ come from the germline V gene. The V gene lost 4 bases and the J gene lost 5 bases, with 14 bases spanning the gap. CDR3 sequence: CASSASGTLDTQYF. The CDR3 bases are TGCGCCAGCAGCGCCTCCGGGACTTTAGATACGCAGTATTTT.

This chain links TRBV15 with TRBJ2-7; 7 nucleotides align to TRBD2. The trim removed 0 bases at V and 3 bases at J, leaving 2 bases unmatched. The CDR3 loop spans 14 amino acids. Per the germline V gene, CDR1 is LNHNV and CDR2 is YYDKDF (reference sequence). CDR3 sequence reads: CATSRDGGSYEQYF. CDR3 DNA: TGTGCCACCAGCAGAGATGGCGGGAGCTACGAGCAGTACTTC.

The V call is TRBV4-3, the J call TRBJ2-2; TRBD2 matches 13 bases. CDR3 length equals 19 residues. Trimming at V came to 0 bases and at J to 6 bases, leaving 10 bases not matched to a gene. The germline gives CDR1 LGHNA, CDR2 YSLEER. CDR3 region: CASSQEPRGLAGVAGELFF. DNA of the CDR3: TGCGCCAGCAGCCAAGAACCCCGAGGACTAGCGGGAGTCGCCGGGGAGCTGTTTTTT.

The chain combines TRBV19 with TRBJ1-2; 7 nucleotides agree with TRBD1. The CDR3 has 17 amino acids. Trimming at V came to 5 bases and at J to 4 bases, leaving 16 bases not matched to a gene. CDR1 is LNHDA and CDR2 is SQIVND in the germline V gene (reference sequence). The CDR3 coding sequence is TGTGCCAGTAGTGCGCAACGCACAGGGGTCGACGGCTATGGCTACACCTTC. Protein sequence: CASSAQRTGVDGYGYTF.

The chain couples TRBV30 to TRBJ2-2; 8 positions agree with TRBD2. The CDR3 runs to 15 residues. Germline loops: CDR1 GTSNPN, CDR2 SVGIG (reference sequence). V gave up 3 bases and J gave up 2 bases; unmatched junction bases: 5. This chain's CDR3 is CAWSRGGTNTGELFF. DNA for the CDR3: TGTGCCTGGAGCCGGGGGGGCACAAACACCGGGGAGCTGTTTTTT.

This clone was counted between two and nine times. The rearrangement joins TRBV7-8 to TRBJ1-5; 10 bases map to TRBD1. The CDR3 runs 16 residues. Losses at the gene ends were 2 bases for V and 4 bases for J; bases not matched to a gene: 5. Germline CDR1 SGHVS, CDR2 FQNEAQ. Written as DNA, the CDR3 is TGTGCCAGCAGCTTAATTTGGACAGGGGGTAATCAGCCCCAGCATTTT. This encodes CASSLIWTGGNQPQHF.

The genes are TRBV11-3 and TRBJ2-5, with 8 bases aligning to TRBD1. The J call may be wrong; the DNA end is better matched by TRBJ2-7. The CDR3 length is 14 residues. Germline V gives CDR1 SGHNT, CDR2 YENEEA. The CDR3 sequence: CASSPRTGLYEQYF. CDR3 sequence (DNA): TGTGCCAGCAGCCCTCGGACAGGGCTCTACGAGCAGTACTTC.

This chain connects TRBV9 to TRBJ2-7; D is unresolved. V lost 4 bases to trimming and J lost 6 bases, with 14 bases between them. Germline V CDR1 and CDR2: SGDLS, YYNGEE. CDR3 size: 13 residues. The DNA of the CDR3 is TGTGCCAGCAGCCCTGGGCGATCCAGCGAGCAGTACTTC. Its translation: CASSPGRSSEQYF.

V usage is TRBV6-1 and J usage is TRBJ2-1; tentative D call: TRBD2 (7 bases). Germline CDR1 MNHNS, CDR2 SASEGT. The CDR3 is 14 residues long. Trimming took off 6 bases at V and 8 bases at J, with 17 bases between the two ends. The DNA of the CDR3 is TGTGCCAGCAGGGTTATAGGGGGGGGCGATGAGCAGTTCTTC. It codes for CASRVIGGGDEQFF.

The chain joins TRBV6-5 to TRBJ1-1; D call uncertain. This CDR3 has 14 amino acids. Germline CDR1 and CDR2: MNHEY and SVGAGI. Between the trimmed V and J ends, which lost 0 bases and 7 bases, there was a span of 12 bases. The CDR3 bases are TGTGCCAGCAGTTACTCGAGTGGCAGCGTTGAAGCTTTCTTT. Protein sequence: CASSYSSGSVEAFF.

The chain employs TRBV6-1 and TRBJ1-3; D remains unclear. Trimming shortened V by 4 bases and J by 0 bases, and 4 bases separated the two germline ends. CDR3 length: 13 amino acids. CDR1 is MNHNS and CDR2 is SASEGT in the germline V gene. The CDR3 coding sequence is TGTGCCAGCAGTGGGCTCTCTGGAAACACCATATATTTT. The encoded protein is CASSGLSGNTIYF.

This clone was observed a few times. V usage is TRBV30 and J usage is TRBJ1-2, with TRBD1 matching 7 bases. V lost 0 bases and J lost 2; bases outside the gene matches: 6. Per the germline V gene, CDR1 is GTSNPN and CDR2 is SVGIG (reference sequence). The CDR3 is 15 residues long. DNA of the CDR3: TGTGCCTGGAGTGTACAGATAGGGGGCAACTATGGCTACACCTTC. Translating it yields CAWSVQIGGNYGYTF.

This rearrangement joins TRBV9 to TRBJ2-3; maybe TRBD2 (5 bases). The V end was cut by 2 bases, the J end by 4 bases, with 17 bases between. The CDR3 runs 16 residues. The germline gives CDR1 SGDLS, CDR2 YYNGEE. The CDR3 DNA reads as TGTGCCAGCAGCGTCCCCCCGGCGGGTCAATCAGATACGCAGTATTTT. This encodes CASSVPPAGQSDTQYF.

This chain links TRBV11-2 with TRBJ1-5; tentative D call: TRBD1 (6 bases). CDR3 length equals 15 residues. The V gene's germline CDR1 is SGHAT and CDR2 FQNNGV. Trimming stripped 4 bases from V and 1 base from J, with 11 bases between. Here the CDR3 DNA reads TGTGCCAGCAGCTCACTACAGGGCAGCAATCAGCCCCAGCATTTT. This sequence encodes CASSSLQGSNQPQHF.

Written as DNA, the CDR3 is TGTGCCAGCAGTTTGGTTGTCGGGAACACTGAAGCTTTCTTT. Its protein is CASSLVVGNTEAFF. The chain combines TRBV6-5 with TRBJ1-1; no firm D call. Trimming took off 4 bases at V and 1 base at J, with 10 bases between the two ends. This CDR3 region has 14 residues. Germline CDR1 MNHEY, CDR2 SVGAGI.

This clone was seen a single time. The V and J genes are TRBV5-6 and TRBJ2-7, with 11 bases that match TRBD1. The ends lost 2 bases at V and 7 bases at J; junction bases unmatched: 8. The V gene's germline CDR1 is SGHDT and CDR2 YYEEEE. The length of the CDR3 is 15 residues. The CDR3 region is CASSFGTGGMVEQYF. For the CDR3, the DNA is TGTGCCAGCAGCTTCGGGACAGGGGGTATGGTTGAGCAGTACTTC.

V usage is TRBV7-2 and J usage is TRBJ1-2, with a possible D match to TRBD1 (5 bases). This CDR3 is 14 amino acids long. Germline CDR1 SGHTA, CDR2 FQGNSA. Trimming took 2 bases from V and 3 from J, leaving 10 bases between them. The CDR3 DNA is TGTGCCAGCAGCTTAATGGGGGGGGACTATGGCTACACCTTC. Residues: CASSLMGGDYGYTF.